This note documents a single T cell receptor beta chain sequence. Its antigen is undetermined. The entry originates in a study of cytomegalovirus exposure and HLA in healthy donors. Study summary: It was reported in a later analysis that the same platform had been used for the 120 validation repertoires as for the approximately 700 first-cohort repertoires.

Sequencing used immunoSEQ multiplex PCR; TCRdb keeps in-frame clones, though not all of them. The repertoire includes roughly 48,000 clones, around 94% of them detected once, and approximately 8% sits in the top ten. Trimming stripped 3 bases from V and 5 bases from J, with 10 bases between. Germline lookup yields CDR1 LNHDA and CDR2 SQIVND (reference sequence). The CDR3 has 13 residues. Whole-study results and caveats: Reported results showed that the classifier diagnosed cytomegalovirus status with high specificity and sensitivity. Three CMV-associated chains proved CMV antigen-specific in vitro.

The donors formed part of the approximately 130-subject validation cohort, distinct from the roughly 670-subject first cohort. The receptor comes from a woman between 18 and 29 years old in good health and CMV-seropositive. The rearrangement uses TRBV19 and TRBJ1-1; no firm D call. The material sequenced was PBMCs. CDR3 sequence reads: CASSISGLTEAFF. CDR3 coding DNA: TGTGCCAGTAGTATTTCGGGGTTGACTGAAGCTTTCTTT.